This T cell receptor (beta chain) was retrieved from a study of molecular identifiers for immune sequencing clone quantification. The study's findings and limits: Jurkat TCR RNA spiked in from one cell (amid more than 850,000 naive cells) was reportedly detectable.

This clonotype was observed many times. The antigen remains unidentified. V was pared by 4 bases and J by 1 base, with 11 bases between. This CDR3 region has 15 residues. CDR1 and CDR2 (germline): MNHEY, SVGAGI. Methods described previously, with TCR primers listed, were used for bulk TCR libraries. Each CDR3 protein is one row after TCRdb ran MiXCR on the PCR reads. The sample lists roughly 630,000 distinct CDR3 sequences, 25% occurring once. This TCR was sampled from a human donor in good health. Some libraries in this study had Jurkat cell RNA spiked in. Material for sequencing was naive CD8+ T cells from blood, with Jurkat cell RNA spiked in. The subset: FACS-sorted CD8+CD4-CCR7+CD45RA+ naive T cells. The chain joins TRBV6-5 to TRBJ1-3, with a possible D match to TRBD1 (6 bases). CDR3 in amino acids: CASSSGGASGNTIYF. CDR3 sequence (DNA): TGTGCCAGCAGTTCCGGGGGGGCGTCTGGAAACACCATATATTTT.